The present T cell receptor (beta chain) was sequenced within a study of shared clonotypes between healthy human individuals. V gave up 6 bases and J gave up 2 bases; unmatched junction bases: 10. The CDR3 covers 15 residues. Germline lookup yields CDR1 LNHDA and CDR2 SQIVND (reference sequence). Original analysis: ImmunoSEQ output lacked quality scores and full-length reads, limiting matched filtering. Sequencing used immunoSEQ multiplex PCR; TCRdb keeps in-frame clones, though not all of them. V and J calls and clone size are given by that table; D and trimming were obtained from the DNA. The sample gives about 2.4 million clones, roughly nine tenths of which show up once; more than 0.12% is in the top ten. Splitting of CD4+ cells produced CD45RA+ naive and CD45RA-negative memory subsets. Notes on this clone: Its antigen is as yet unknown.

Study outcomes and limitations: The four-donor shared clonotypes exceeded non-shared clonotypes in generation probability, with non-shared ones scoring lower.

Sequenced sample: naive CD4+ T cells sorted from blood. Documented subset: CD45RA+ positively selected. The gene calls are TRBV19 and TRBJ2-7, with 7 bases that match TRBD1. The receptor was derived from a man aged 18 to 29 in good health. Here the CDR3 reads CASSPSTGLAYEQYF. The CDR3 bases are TGTGCCAGTAGCCCCTCGACAGGGTTGGCCTACGAGCAGTACTTC.